This T cell receptor (beta chain) was recorded in a study of blood T cells in healthy people across ages. On this clonotype itself: The target antigen is unknown.

Overall study findings and caveats: Unknown donor CMV status possibly confounded expanded clonotype changes. Greater diversity and more naive CD4+ cells were seen in long-lived donors than in aged donors. In older individuals, TCR beta diversity per million T cells was lower, falling roughly linearly with age.

The CDR3 is made up of 16 amino acids. Germline V gene sequence: CDR1 SGHDT, CDR2 YYEEEE. Trimming took 3 bases from V and 6 from J, leaving 21 bases between them. A second PCR, run for 7 to 11 cycles, used a sample-barcoded 5' primer plus a J-beta primer mix. Each cDNA molecule was tagged by a template-switch adaptor that had 12 random nucleotides. One entry per CDR3 protein results from TCRdb running MiXCR on the 5' RACE reads. The top ten clones hold roughly 13% of a sample with some 900,000 distinct CDR3 sequences, under 50% of them seen once. V usage is TRBV5-6 and J usage is TRBJ1-1; a weak D match, TRBD1 (6 bases). Sample: blood. This receptor was taken from a man aged 25-45 years in good health. CDR3 coding DNA: TGTGCCAGCAGCTCTCGACAGGAGTCGATCTACGCTGAAGCTTTCTTT. It translates to CASSSRQESIYAEAFF.